This T cell receptor beta chain was retrieved from a study of CD8 T cells in Susac syndrome. The V and J ends lost 6 bases and 3 bases respectively, with 21 bases between them. Germline V gives CDR1 SEHNR, CDR2 FQNEAQ (reference sequence). The CDR3 is made up of 16 amino acids. Roughly 0.45 to 1 ug RNA was reverse transcribed with random hexamers. TCRdb called the immunoSEQ multiplex PCR reads again in MiXCR, with one record for every CDR3 protein. Of some 300,000 distinct CDR3 sequences detected, 65% to 90% appear once; the ten largest clones hold approximately 0.2%. This clonotype was obtained from a human donor with multiple sclerosis. The sample comprised CD8+ T cells from PBMCs. The gene calls are TRBV7-9 and TRBJ2-7; D is perhaps TRBD1 (6 bases). The chain's CDR3 is CASRKTGYLKNYEQYF. The CDR3 nucleotides are TGTGCCAGCAGAAAGACAGGATATTTAAAAAACTACGAGCAGTACTTC.